This record looks at one T cell receptor (beta chain) sequence and its context. The antigen this receptor binds is unknown. No quality values exist for individual bases; no much larger clone is one base distant. The library was generated by PCR. DNA from cultured CD4+ T cells underwent TCR sequencing with the Oncomine TCR Beta short-read assay at the Johns Hopkins FTIC core. The QIAamp micro DNA kit was used to extract genomic DNA from the cultured CD4+ T cells. The Oncomine TCR Beta libraries from cultured CD4+ T cells were pooled using unique dual indexes and then sequenced on an Illumina iSeq 100. On the authors' methods: Non-productive sequences were removed, and CDR3s that did not start with C, did not end with F or W, or were shorter than 7 amino acids were discarded. The MANAFEST web application identified antigen-specific clonotypes by comparing peptide-stimulated wells against reference wells and other culture wells. To be called positive, a clone needed an FDR below 0.05, an odds ratio above 5, and a productive frequency above 0.1% in at least two of three replicate wells. A clonotype was classed as cross-reactive if the clonotype showed significant expansion both in SARS-CoV-2 spike wells and in at least one common cold coronavirus spike condition. Using R version 3.6.1, CDR3 homology was evaluated through Levenshtein distances (stringdist) along with unrooted phylogenetic trees (ape). TCRdb applied fastp at Q25 and MiXCR to the public reads, then kept only in-frame beta chains. Duplicate CDR3 protein sequences are folded into a single record with the most common DNA and genes. The V and J calls and clone size come from TCRdb's table, not from the authors' own analysis. The sample table shows 15,000 to 20,000 distinct CDR3 sequences, and more than 40% are seen once. Of the sample, under 4.5% is held by the ten largest clones.

The sample's treatment or condition, from its label and the paper: roughly ten-day PBMC culture with coronavirus spike peptide pools or control peptides (ViraFEST assay). To expand antigen-specific T cells with peptide pools and then pick out the expanded clonotypes through TCR sequencing, the study relied on the ViraFEST assay. Positive SARS-CoV-2 PCR tests in the convalescent patients dated from March to December 2020, before Alpha, Beta and Delta variants emerged in the United States. Under 2.5 million PBMCs per well were cultured in IMDM with roughly 5% human AB serum and approximately 9.1 IU/ml IL-2, plus 10 ug/ml peptide pools. On days 3 and 7, half of the culture medium was replaced with fresh IL-2-containing medium. After 10 to 11 days of culture, CD4+ T cells were isolated by negative selection with the EasySep CD4+ T cell isolation kit. PBMCs were separated from whole blood using Ficoll-Paque Plus gradient centrifugation and then either used fresh or cryopreserved at -140C. Culture conditions were generally each tested in triplicate wells.

This sample was included in a study of vaccination and CD4 T cells after COVID-19 (dated by TCRdb to 2021 to 2024). Turning to the overall study: SARS-CoV-2 positivity had been established in the convalescent patients by nasal swab PCR, and mild disease was recorded in about 9 of these patients and severe disease in one. In the convalescent cohort there were six males and four females, among whom were two Hispanic individuals, seven Caucasians, two Asians and one multiracial person. Post-COVID blood samples from convalescent patients were collected a median of about 100 days after diagnosis, with a range of roughly 35 to 170 days. In control cultures, a CEFX viral epitope pool was used as positive control, an HIV-1 Nef peptide pool was used as negative control, or no peptide was added. For stimulating the cultures, overlapping spike peptide pools were used, derived from SARS-CoV-2 as well as from the common cold coronaviruses HCoV-NL63, HCoV-OC43 and HCoV-229E. Participants got two doses of the Pfizer-BioNTech BNT162b2 vaccine (n=8) or two doses of the Moderna mRNA-1273 vaccine (n=2). Post-vaccine blood samples were taken a median of roughly 75 days after the second vaccine dose, with a range of roughly 13 to 250 days. In around ten COVID-19 convalescent patients and a handful of infection-naive healthy vaccine recipients, the spike-specific CD4+ TCR repertoire before mRNA vaccination was compared with the repertoire after mRNA vaccination. Broad study findings and their caveats: In convalescent patients, nearly all vaccine-specific clones (304 of 307) were found to be mono-reactive for SARS-CoV-2 spike rather than cross-reactive with common cold coronaviruses. The number of convalescent patients in the study was relatively small, and the study did not examine early timepoints following natural infection. Among the post-vaccine SARS-CoV-2-reactive clones in convalescent patients, a median roughly 85% showed up only after vaccination, which suggests vaccine-specific priming. Although the median number of SARS-CoV-2-reactive clonotypes went up from roughly 19 after infection to 30 to 45 after vaccination, the increase was not significant.

Based on the germline V gene, the CDR1 and CDR2 sequences are SGHDN and FVKESK. CDR3 length: 15 amino acids, cysteine to phenylalanine. Of the read, only the CDR3 DNA is kept; its 45 bases are in frame from base 1. Cut back by 4 bases and 4 bases, the V and J ends lie 16 bases apart. Sequencing was done on a sample of CD4+ T cells from blood, cultured in vitro. This TCR derives from a human donor who had recovered from COVID-19. The rearrangement combines TRBV14 with TRBJ1-1, with the D gene call left open. The DNA sequence follows: TGTGCCAGCAGCCCCGGGCCCCGCGGGAGCACTGAAGCTTTCTTT. This codes for CASSPGPRGSTEAFF. The CDR3, completed at both ends by the reference TRBV14 and TRBJ1-1 genes, gives the full variable domain EAGVTQFPSHSVIEKGQTVTLRCDPISGHDNLYWYRRVMGKEIKFLLHFVKESKQDESGMPNNRFLAERTGGTYSTLKVQPAELEDSGVYFCASSPGPRGSTEAFFGQGTRLTVV.